This record looks at one TCR beta chain sequence and its context. The data were obtained in a study of blood T cell repertoires in COVID-19. At the level of the study: Both acute and convalescent COVID-19 samples were obtained from the United States, Italy and Spain. In each case, the material was cDNA or gDNA derived from T cells, B-cell-depleted T cells, or PBMCs.

Trimming left V 4 bases short and J 7 bases short, with 17 bases between. The CDR3 covers 14 residues. The germline V gene has CDR1 SQVTM and CDR2 ANQGSEA. Some clones are missing from TCRdb's copy, which holds only in-frame ones; the method was immunoSEQ multiplex PCR. The sample lists over 200,000 clones, around 84% seen once, with about a sixth in the top ten. Participants spanned ages about 18 to 100 years and resided in roughly 26 US areas. All recovered Cohort 3 donors got two negative PCRs, got clearance, or saw symptom resolution. This sequence was found in a man in his late teens or twenties who had recovered from COVID-19. The chain uses TRBV29-1 and TRBJ2-1; D call uncertain. Material: PBMCs or T cells enriched from blood (not recorded which). The CDR3 protein is CSVVSPGNGNEQFF. CDR3 nucleotide sequence: TGCAGCGTTGTTTCCCCAGGTAATGGGAATGAGCAGTTCTTC.